This T cell receptor beta chain was observed in a study of T-cell memory formation after mild COVID-19. Across the study: The study found TCR clusters largely donor specific.

This CDR3 has 19 residues. Germline V gene lookup returns CDR1 SGHTA and CDR2 FQGNSA. V lost 2 bases to trimming and J lost 2 bases; unmatched junction nucleotides: 10. TCR alpha and TCR beta cDNA libraries with sample barcodes and UMIs came from 5'RACE using constant-segment primers. In TCRdb, the 5' RACE reads were re-called with MiXCR into one record per CDR3 protein. The repertoire holds just over 60,000 distinct CDR3 sequences, with approximately 9% as singletons. Study-wide results and limits: The finding that pre-infection memory included some responding clones suggested that cross-reactive memory joined. Clones which contracted sat mainly in CM and EM if CD4+, and in EMRA if CD8+.

This clonotype was found many times. Antigen specificity is unknown. The chain couples TRBV7-2 to TRBJ2-5, with 14 bases identical to TRBD2. The sequenced sample consisted of PBMCs or a T cell subset sorted from them (not recorded which). This clonotype was sampled from a man between 18 and 29 years old who had mild COVID-19 (a few samples of this study predate the infection). Cell type and time point are not known. The CDR3 nucleotides read TGTGCCAGCAGCTTAATGCCGGGACTAGCGGGGGCTGGGCAAGAGACCCAGTACTTC. It specifies CASSLMPGLAGAGQETQYF.